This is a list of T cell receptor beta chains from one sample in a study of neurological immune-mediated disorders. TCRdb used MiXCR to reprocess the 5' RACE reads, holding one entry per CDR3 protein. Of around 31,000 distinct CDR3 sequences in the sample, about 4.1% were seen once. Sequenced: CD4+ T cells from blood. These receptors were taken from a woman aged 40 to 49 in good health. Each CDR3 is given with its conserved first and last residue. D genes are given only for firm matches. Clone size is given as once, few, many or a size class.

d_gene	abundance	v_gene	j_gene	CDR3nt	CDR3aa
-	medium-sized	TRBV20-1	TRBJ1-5	TGCAGTGCCCCCCGGGTGGGGAGCAATCAGCCCCAGCATTTT	CSAPRVGSNQPQHF
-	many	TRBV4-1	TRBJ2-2	TGCGCCAGCAGCCAAGGATTTCCGGCGAACACCGGGGAGCTGTTTTTT	CASSQGFPANTGELFF
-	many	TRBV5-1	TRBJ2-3	TGCGCCAGCAGCTTGGGGGTAGGAGGCACAGATACGCAGTATTTT	CASSLGVGGTDTQYF
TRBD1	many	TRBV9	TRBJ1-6	TGTGCCAGCAGCGTAGCCCCTACAGGGGGCAATTCACCCCTCCACTTT	CASSVAPTGGNSPLHF
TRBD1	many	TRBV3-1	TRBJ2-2	TGTGCCAGCAGGGATTTGGACAGGGGGCTGTTTTTT	CASRDLDRGLFF
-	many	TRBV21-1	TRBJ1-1	TGTGCCAGCAACAGGGTTACGAACACTGAAGCTTTCTTT	CASNRVTNTEAFF
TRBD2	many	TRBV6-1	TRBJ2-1	TGTGCCAGCAGGAGACTAGCGGCCTACAATGAGCAGTTCTTC	CASRRLAAYNEQFF
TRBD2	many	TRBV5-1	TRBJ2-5	TGCGCCACCAGGCCCACTAGCGCCCCACAAGAGACCCAGTACTTC	CATRPTSAPQETQYF
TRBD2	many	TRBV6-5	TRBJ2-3	TGTGCCAGCAGTTACTCCTTCGGACTAGCGGGAGGACCAGATACGCAGTATTTT	CASSYSFGLAGGPDTQYF
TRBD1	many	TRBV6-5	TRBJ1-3	TGTGCCAGCAGTTCGGGACAGACCCGAAACACCATATATTTT	CASSSGQTRNTIYF
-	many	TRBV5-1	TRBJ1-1	TGCGCCAGCAATCTCCGGGGATTAAACACTGAAGCTTTCTTT	CASNLRGLNTEAFF
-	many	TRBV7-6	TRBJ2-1	TGTGCCAGCAGCTTAGGTCCACGAGGGAGTGAGCAGTTCTTC	CASSLGPRGSEQFF
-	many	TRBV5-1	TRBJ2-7	TGCGCCAGCAAAACAAACCAAGGTCCTCTTGTGGAGCAGTACTTC	CASKTNQGPLVEQYF
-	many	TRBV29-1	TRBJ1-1	TGCAGCGTTGCCCAAGGGACGAACACTGAAGCTTTCTTT	CSVAQGTNTEAFF
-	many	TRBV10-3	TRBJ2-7	TGTGCCATCAGTGAGTCGGAGAGGGGAATGCAGTACTTC	CAISESERGMQYF
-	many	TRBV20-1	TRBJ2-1	TGCAGTGCTGGGGTCTCGATCCACAATGAGCAGTTCTTC	CSAGVSIHNEQFF
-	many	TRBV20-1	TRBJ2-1	TGCAGTGCTAGTCTCGACAATGAGCAGTTCTTC	CSASLDNEQFF
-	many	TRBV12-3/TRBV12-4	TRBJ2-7	TGTGCCAGCAGTTTAGATGGTACAGGAATCTACGAGCAGTACTTC	CASSLDGTGIYEQYF
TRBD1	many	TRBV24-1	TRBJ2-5	TGTGCCACCAGTGATTCCGGGACAGGGACGGCAGAGACCCAGTACTTC	CATSDSGTGTAETQYF
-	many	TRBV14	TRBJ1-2	TGTGCCAGCAGCTTACTCACAGGGTCTGTCGGGGATGGCTACACCTTC	CASSLLTGSVGDGYTF
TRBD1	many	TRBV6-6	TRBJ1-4	TGTGCCAGCTCGACAACACAGGGGGCGAGAGGGGAAAAACTGTTTTTT	CASSTTQGARGEKLFF
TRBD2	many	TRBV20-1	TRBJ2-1	TGCAGTGCTAGAGGTAGCGGGAGTTTGGGCTACAATGAGCAGTTCTTC	CSARGSGSLGYNEQFF
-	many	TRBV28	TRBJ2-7	TGTGCCAGCCCTCTTTGGTCAATACACAGGGACGAGCAGTACTTC	CASPLWSIHRDEQYF
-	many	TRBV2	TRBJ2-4	TGTGCCAGCAGTGAACCACCCCTCCCAGCCAAAAACATTCAGTACTTC	CASSEPPLPAKNIQYF
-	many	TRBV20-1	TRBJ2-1	TGCAGTGCTCGGACTATCCTCTCAGCGAAAGAGCAGTTCTTC	CSARTILSAKEQFF
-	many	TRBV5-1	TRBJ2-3	TGCGCCAGCAGCTTGGGGACTCGGGATACGCAGTATTTT	CASSLGTRDTQYF
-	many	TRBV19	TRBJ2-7	TGTGCCAGTAGTATAGGGGCTTCAGCCCCCTACGAGCAGTACTTC	CASSIGASAPYEQYF
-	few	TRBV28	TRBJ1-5	TGTGCCAGCAGTTTCTCTCAGAAATATCAGCCCCAGCATTTT	CASSFSQKYQPQHF
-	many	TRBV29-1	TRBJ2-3	TGCAGCGTTGTAGTTTCTAGCACAGATACGCAGTATTTT	CSVVVSSTDTQYF
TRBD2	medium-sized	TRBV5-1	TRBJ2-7	TGCGCCAGCAGCTTGGATGCAGCGGGGATTTTCTACGAGCAGTACTTC	CASSLDAAGIFYEQYF
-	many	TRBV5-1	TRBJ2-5	TGCGCCAGCAGCTTGGCACAGCAAGAGACCCAGTACTTC	CASSLAQQETQYF
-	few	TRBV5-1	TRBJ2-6	TGCGCCAGCAGCTGGCAAATTGGGGCCAACGTCCTGACTTTC	CASSWQIGANVLTF
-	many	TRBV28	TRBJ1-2	TGTGCCAGCAGTTTCCTGGGTGGCTACACCTTC	CASSFLGGYTF
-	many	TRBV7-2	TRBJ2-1	TGTGCCAGCAGCTTAGGGGCTAGCAGATACAATGAGCAGTTCTTC	CASSLGASRYNEQFF
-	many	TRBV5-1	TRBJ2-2	TGCGCCAGCAGCTCTCTTCTGCGCAAGAACACCGGGGAGCTGTTTTTT	CASSSLLRKNTGELFF
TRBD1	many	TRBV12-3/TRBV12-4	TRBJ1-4	TGTGCCAGCAGGGTGGGGACAGCTGAAAAACTGTTTTTT	CASRVGTAEKLFF
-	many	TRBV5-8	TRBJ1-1	TGTGCCAGCAGCGCCCCGGACAGAACGAACACTGAAGCTTTCTTT	CASSAPDRTNTEAFF
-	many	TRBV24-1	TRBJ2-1	TGTGCCACCAGTGAAAGGTCCAGGAATGAGCAGTTCTTC	CATSERSRNEQFF
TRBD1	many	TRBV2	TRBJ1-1	TGTGCCAGCACCCGGGACAGAAACACTGAAGCTTTCTTT	CASTRDRNTEAFF
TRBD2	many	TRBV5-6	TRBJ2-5	TGTGCCAGCAGACCGCTGGCGGGGGGACAAGAGACCCAGTACTTC	CASRPLAGGQETQYF
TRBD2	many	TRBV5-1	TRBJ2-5	TGCGCCAGCAGCTTGGAAAGGTTAGCGGGGACCCAAGAGACCCAGTACTTC	CASSLERLAGTQETQYF
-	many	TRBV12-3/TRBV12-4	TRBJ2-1	TGTGCCAGCAGTTTTTTTGGGGGTAGCTCCTACAATGAGCAGTTCTTC	CASSFFGGSSYNEQFF
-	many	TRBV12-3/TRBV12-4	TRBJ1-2	TGTGCCAGCAGTCTGGGCCCGAACTATGGCTACACCTTC	CASSLGPNYGYTF
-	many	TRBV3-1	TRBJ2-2	TGTGCCAGCAGCCCGATGGCGGGCCCCACCGGGGAGCTGTTTTTT	CASSPMAGPTGELFF
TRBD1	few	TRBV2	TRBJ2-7	TGTGCCAGCAGTGGAAGGGACAGGAGCGTATCCTACGAGCAGTACTTC	CASSGRDRSVSYEQYF
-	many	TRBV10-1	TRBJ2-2	TGCGCCAGCAGTGAGTCGGGACGCGGGACCGGGGAGCTGTTTTTT	CASSESGRGTGELFF
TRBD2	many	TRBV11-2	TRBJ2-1	TGTGCCAGCAGCTCGCTAGCGGGGGAGCGCAATGAGCAGTTCTTC	CASSSLAGERNEQFF
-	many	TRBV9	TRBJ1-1	TGTGCCAGCAGCCCAAGTTCGGCGACGATGGGAGCTTTCTTT	CASSPSSATMGAFF